At least ten counts were recorded for the clone carrying this TCR beta chain. These data are taken from a study of identical twins. The CDR3 is 15 amino acids. V lost 0 bases to trimming and J lost 7 bases; unmatched junction nucleotides: 5. Germline CDR1 SQVTM, CDR2 ANQGSEA. TCRdb re-called the 5' RACE reads with MiXCR, one entry per CDR3 protein. This table holds some 560,000 distinct CDR3 sequences, 9.5% to 10% found once. These data were also filed under a second study, of yellow fever vaccine responses in identical twins.

Sample: PBMCs. This clonotype originated in a young woman in good health. V and J are TRBV29-1 and TRBJ2-1; 11 bases match TRBD2. The CDR3 here is CSVEDRLAGLNEQFF. The CDR3 bases are TGCAGCGTTGAAGATCGACTAGCGGGACTGAATGAGCAGTTCTTC.